This TCR beta chain emerged from a study of untreated major depressive disorder (dated by TCRdb to 2017 to 2018). The study in broad terms: In this cross-sectional case-control comparison, antidepressant-free major depressive disorder patients and individually matched non-depressed controls were compared on T cell phenotype and TCR repertoire. The sequencing was a follow-up to the differences in Vbeta 5.1, Vbeta 11 and Vbeta 22 usage that flow cytometry had picked up across the whole cohort. Study-wide conclusions, independent of this receptor: For the sequencing comparisons, one-tailed planned tests were applied to only three preselected Vbeta families. Higher TRBV05-01 (Vbeta 5.1) usage among CD4+ T cells of depressed patients compared with controls was confirmed by sequencing, with p = 0.040 in a one-tailed test. Because of the strict matching and exclusion criteria, the study sample was comparatively small, which limits how generalizable the findings are. The top five TRBV05-01 clones in every sequenced subject were all private clones. In the sequencing data, TRBV25-01 and TRBV02-01 usage matched the flow-cytometry pattern but was not statistically significant.

Every depressed patient was matched in pairs with a non-depressed control on sex, age, current smoking status and body mass index. All participants were of European descent. Controls scored 5 or less on the Quick Inventory of Depressive Symptoms-Self Report and had no mood disorder, either currently or at any point in their lifetime. Major medical conditions, Axis I/II comorbidities, regular medication or illicit drug use, and drinking over 100 g alcohol a week were all grounds for excluding any participant. About 30 ml of peripheral blood was collected from each participant into EDTA tubes. CD4+ T cells were purified from thawed PBMCs by magnetic negative selection with the BD IMag Human CD4 T Lymphocyte Enrichment Set. Flow cytometry confirmed that the CD4+ enrichment method typically gave about 96% purity. TCRbeta sequencing was performed on a subgroup of about 5 case-control pairs selected blind to chemokine receptor expression and flow-cytometric repertoire skewing results. All blood samples were drawn in the morning at 8:00 a.m., and PBMCs were separated by Ficoll-Hypaque gradient centrifugation. PBMCs were cryopreserved by gradual cooling to -80°C and stored in liquid nitrogen until assayed.

Per the germline V gene (reference sequence), LNHNV is the CDR1 and YYDKDF is the CDR2. Germline trimming amounts to 5 bases on V and 0 bases on J, with 13 as the count of junction bases outside the gene matches. The cysteine opens and the phenylalanine closes a CDR3 of 17 amino acids. Only CDR3 DNA is held: 51 bases, read in frame from base 1. The Qiagen DNeasy Blood and Tissue Kit was used to extract total genomic DNA from the purified CD4+ T cells. The TCRbeta CDR3 region, defined according to IMGT, was amplified and sequenced using immunoSEQ immunosequencing protocols. On the study's bioinformatics: Preprocessing of raw sequence data for PCR and sequencing error correction was performed by the immunoSEQ service. After being loaded into the immunoSEQ Analyzer, the data underwent further analysis with VDJtools v1.0.7. The paired Wilcoxon signed-rank test was applied to assess differences between patients and controls. The source is immuneACCESS, and TCRdb retained only in-frame sequences with V and J called. Part of the clones is not carried over; for the studies checked, unresolved V genes explain less than half of this, and the remainder is unexplained. The V and J calls and clone size are taken from that table; D and trimming were inferred from the DNA. The sample records about 21,000 clones, nearly 90% of which are singletons. The ten largest clones represent around 0.45% of the sample.

As to this clone: Its antigen target is currently unknown. It has no much larger one-base neighbor in the sample; base qualities were not kept.

Sample: CD4+ T cells from PBMCs. The rearranged chain carries TRBV15 and TRBJ2-7, and 7 junctional nucleotides match TRBD1. The TCR sequence derives from a woman in her thirties or forties in good health. The CDR3 corresponds to CATSLEIMGDSSYEQYF. The nucleotides are TGTGCCACCAGCCTCGAGATCATGGGGGACAGCTCCTACGAGCAGTACTTC. With all but the CDR3 taken from the reference TRBV15 and TRBJ2-7 genes, the full variable domain is: DAMVIQNPRYQVTQFGKPVTLSCSQTLNHNVMYWYQQKSSQAPKLLFHYYDKDFNNEADTPDNFQSRRPNTSFCFLDIRSPGLGDTAMYLCATSLEIMGDSSYEQYFGPGTRLTVT.